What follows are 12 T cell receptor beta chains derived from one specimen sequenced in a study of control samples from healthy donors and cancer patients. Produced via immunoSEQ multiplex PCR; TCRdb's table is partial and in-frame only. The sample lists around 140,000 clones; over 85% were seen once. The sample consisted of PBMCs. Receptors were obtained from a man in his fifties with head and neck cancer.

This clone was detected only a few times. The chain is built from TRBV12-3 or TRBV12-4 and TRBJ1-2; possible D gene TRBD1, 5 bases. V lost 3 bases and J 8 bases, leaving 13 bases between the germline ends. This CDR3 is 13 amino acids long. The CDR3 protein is CASSFWQGPGYTF. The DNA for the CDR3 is TGTGCCAGCAGTTTCTGGCAGGGACCCGGCTACACCTTC.

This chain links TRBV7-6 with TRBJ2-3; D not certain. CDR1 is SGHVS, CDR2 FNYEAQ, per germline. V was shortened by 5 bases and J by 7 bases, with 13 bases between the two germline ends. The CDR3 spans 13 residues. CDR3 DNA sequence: TGTGCCAGCAGCCCAAGGCAATGGAATACGCAGTATTTT. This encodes CASSPRQWNTQYF.

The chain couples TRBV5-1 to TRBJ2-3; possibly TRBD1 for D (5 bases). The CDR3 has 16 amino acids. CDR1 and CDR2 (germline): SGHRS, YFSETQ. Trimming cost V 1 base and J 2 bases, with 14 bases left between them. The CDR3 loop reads CASSLSQGYLTDTQYF. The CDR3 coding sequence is TGCGCCAGCAGCTTGTCCCAGGGTTACCTCACAGATACGCAGTATTTT.

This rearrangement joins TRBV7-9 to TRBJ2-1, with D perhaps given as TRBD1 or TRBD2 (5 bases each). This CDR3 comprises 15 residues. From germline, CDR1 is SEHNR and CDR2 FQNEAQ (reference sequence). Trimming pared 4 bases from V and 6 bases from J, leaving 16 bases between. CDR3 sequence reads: CASSWRAQGSNEQFF. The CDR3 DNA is TGTGCCAGCAGCTGGCGGGCTCAGGGTAGCAATGAGCAGTTCTTC.

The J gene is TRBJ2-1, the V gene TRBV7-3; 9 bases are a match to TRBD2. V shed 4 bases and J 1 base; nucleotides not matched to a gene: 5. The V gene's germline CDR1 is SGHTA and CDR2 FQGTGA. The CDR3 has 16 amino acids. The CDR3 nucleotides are TGTGCCAGCAGCTACGGGACTAGCTTTTCCTACAATGAGCAGTTCTTC. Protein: CASSYGTSFSYNEQFF.

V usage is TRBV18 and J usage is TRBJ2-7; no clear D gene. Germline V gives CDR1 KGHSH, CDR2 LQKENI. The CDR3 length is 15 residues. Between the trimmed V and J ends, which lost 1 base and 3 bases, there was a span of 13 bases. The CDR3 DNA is TGTGCCAGCTCACCACAAGGCAGGAACTTCTACGAGCAGTACTTC. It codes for CASSPQGRNFYEQYF. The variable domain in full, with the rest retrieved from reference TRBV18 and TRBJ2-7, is NAGVMQNPRHLVRRRGQEARLRCSPMKGHSHVYWYRQLPEEGLKFMVYLQKENIIDESGMPKERFSAEFPKEGPSILRIQQVVRGDSAAYFCASSPQGRNFYEQYFGPGTRLTVT.

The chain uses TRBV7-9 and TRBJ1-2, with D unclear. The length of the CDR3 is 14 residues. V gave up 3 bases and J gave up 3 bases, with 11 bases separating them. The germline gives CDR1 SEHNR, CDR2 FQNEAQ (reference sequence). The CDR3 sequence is CASSFPGDYYGYTF. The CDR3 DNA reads TGTGCCAGCAGCTTTCCGGGAGATTACTATGGCTACACCTTC.

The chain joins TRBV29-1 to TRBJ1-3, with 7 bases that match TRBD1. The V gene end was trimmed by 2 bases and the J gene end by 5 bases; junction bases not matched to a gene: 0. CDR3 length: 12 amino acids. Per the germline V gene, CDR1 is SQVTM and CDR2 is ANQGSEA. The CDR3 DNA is TGCAGCGTTGAAAGGGGGCGAAACACCATATATTTT. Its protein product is CSVERGRNTIYF.

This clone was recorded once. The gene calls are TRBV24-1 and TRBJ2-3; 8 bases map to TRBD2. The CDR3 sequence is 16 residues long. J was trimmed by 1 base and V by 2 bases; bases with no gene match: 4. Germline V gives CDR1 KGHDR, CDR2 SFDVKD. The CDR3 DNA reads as TGTGCCACCAGTGATTGGAGTAGCGGGGGCACAGATACGCAGTATTTT. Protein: CATSDWSSGGTDTQYF.

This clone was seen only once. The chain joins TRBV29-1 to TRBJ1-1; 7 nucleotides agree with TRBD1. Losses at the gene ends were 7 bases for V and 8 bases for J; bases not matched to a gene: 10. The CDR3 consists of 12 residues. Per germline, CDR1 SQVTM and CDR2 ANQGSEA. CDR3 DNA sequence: TGCAGCGGACAGGGTGAGAATTCCGAAGCTTTCTTT. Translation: CSGQGENSEAFF.

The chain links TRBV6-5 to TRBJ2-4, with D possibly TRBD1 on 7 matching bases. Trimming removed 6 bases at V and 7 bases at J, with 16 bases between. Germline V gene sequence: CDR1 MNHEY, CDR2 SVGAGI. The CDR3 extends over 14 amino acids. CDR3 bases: TGTGCCAGCAGCCAGGGGGGTTTGGGCAACATTCAGTACTTC. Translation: CASSQGGLGNIQYF.

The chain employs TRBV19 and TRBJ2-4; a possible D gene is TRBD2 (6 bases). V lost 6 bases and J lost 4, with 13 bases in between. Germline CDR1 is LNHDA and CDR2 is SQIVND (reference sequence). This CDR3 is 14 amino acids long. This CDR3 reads CASRSPGDKNIQYF. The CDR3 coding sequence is TGTGCCAGTAGGAGCCCGGGGGATAAAAACATTCAGTACTTC.